The 25 T cell receptor beta chains below were found in one sample sequenced in a study of blood T cell repertoires in COVID-19 (dated by TCRdb to about 2020). Library generation was performed with the immunoSEQ multiplex PCR assay. TCRdb limited this immuneACCESS table to in-frame rearrangements with V and J called. A share of clones is missing; checked studies link under half to unresolved V genes, and the rest is unexplained. This sample comprises about 220,000 clones, over 75% of them detected only once. The ten largest clones take up roughly 13% of the sample. Sequenced input: peripheral blood. The receptors shown here come from a human donor in a cohort sampled during active COVID-19.

The V gene is TRBV20-1, the J gene TRBJ2-3, with TRBD2 matching 7 bases. With 3 bases clipped from V and 0 bases from J, the junction kept 3 bases outside the gene matches. This CDR3 comprises 14 residues. Germline V gene sequence: CDR1 DFQATT, CDR2 SNEGSKA (reference sequence). CDR3 protein: CSASDSGSTDTQYF. In DNA form, the CDR3 reads TGCAGTGCTAGTGATAGCGGGAGCACAGATACGCAGTATTTT.

The V and J genes are TRBV6-4 and TRBJ2-3; 9 nucleotides align to TRBD2. Unmatched junction bases numbered 4, after V lost 4 bases and J lost 2 bases. Germline CDR1 is MRHNA and CDR2 is SNTAGT. CDR3 size: 15 residues. The CDR3 sequence: CASSVASGNTDTQYF. CDR3 in DNA: TGTGCCAGCAGTGTAGCTAGCGGGAACACAGATACGCAGTATTTT.

The chain has TRBV27 and TRBJ2-1; the match to TRBD2 covers 8 bases. CDR3 size: 14 residues. Germline trimming cut 8 bases from V and 3 bases from J; bases unmatched to any gene: 6. Germline assignment: CDR1 MNHEY and CDR2 SMNVEV (reference sequence). CDR3 residues: CASGSGGYYNEQFF. The CDR3 DNA is TGTGCCAGCGGCTCGGGGGGGTACTACAATGAGCAGTTCTTC.

This chain uses TRBV5-4 with TRBJ1-6; perhaps TRBD1 as D (6 bases). Per germline, CDR1 SGHNT and CDR2 YYREEE (reference sequence). The CDR3 has 16 residues. Trimming cost V 3 bases and J 6 bases, with 16 bases left between them. CDR3 sequence: CASSSGTDRVNSPLHF. CDR3 bases: TGTGCCAGCAGCTCAGGAACGGACAGAGTTAATTCACCCCTCCACTTT.

The chain carries TRBV10-3 and TRBJ2-7; the D gene is possibly TRBD2 (5 bases). V lost 2 bases, J lost 0 bases, and 17 bases lay in between. The CDR3 consists of 17 residues. From germline, CDR1 is ENHRY and CDR2 SYGVKD. CDR3 nucleotides: TGTGCCATCAGTGAGCCCCTTCGGGGAGCAGGCTCCTACGAGCAGTACTTC. Its protein is CAISEPLRGAGSYEQYF.

This chain links TRBV11-2 with TRBJ1-1; tentative D call: TRBD1 (5 bases). Germline assignment: CDR1 SGHAT and CDR2 FQNNGV. Trimming took 5 bases from V and 1 from J, leaving 14 bases between them. The CDR3 is 15 residues long. The CDR3 spells CASSLTVGRNTEAFF. For the CDR3, the DNA is TGTGCCAGCAGCCTGACAGTAGGGCGGAACACTGAAGCTTTCTTT.

The chain is built from TRBV3-1 (or the pseudogene TRBV3-2) and TRBJ2-2; no firm D call. The V gene's germline CDR1 is LGHDT and CDR2 YNNKEL (reference sequence). CDR3 size: 16 residues. Trimming took off 0 bases at V and 6 bases at J, with 14 bases between the two ends. The CDR3 protein is CASSQEGLQIPGELFF. DNA of the CDR3: TGTGCCAGCAGCCAAGAGGGCCTCCAGATCCCCGGGGAGCTGTTTTTT.

This chain connects TRBV7-2 to TRBJ1-2; 7 nucleotides agree with TRBD1. There are 15 residues in the CDR3. Germline lookup yields CDR1 SGHTA and CDR2 FQGNSA. Trimming took 6 bases from V and 8 from J; bases not matched to a gene: 15. This chain's CDR3 is CASRYPDRVGGGYTF. In DNA, the CDR3 is TGTGCCAGCAGATACCCCGACAGGGTAGGAGGGGGCTACACCTTC.

There are a few counts of this clone. J is TRBJ2-1 and V is TRBV23-1; TRBD1 aligns across 8 bases. TRBV23-1 counts as an open reading frame of uncertain function. The CDR3 is made up of 15 amino acids. V shed 4 bases and J 4 bases; nucleotides not matched to a gene: 6. The CDR3 loop reads CASSRPGQEYNEQFF. The CDR3 DNA is TGCGCCAGCAGTCGACCGGGACAGGAGTACAATGAGCAGTTCTTC.

The chain uses TRBV19 and TRBJ2-5; 7 nucleotides line up with TRBD1. Trimming removed 5 bases from V and 2 bases from J; junction bases left unmatched: 5. This CDR3 has 14 residues. CDR1 and CDR2 from the germline V gene are LNHDA and SQIVND (reference sequence). The CDR3 nucleotides are TGTGCCAGTAGTGGTAGACAGGGACAAGAGACCCAGTACTTC. Translated: CASSGRQGQETQYF.

The chain couples TRBV3-1 (or the pseudogene TRBV3-2) to TRBJ2-1; TRBD2 aligns across 15 bases. The CDR3 contains 19 residues. With 1 base clipped from V and 2 bases from J, the junction kept 6 bases outside the gene matches. CDR1 and CDR2 (germline): LGHDT, YNNKEL (reference sequence). The CDR3 nucleotides read TGTGCCAGCAGCCAAGGGACTAGCGGGAGGGGAGTACCCTACAATGAGCAGTTCTTC. The encoded protein is CASSQGTSGRGVPYNEQFF.

The chain joins TRBV3-1 (or the pseudogene TRBV3-2) to TRBJ1-3; D not certain. From germline, CDR1 is LGHDT and CDR2 YNNKEL (reference sequence). V lost 7 bases and J lost 0, with 19 bases in between. The CDR3 extends over 17 amino acids. This CDR3 reads CASKDAKRFFSGNTIYF. The CDR3 DNA sequence: TGTGCCAGCAAGGATGCGAAGAGGTTTTTCTCTGGAAACACCATATATTTT.

The V gene is TRBV28, the J gene TRBJ2-7; 13 positions agree with TRBD2. The J segment lost 6 bases and the V segment lost 6 bases, leaving 8 bases of the junction unmatched. This CDR3 has 15 amino acids. Germline V gene lookup returns CDR1 MDHEN and CDR2 SYDVKM. This CDR3 is CASRRTSGSGGEQYF. The CDR3 DNA follows: TGTGCCAGCAGGCGGACTAGCGGGAGCGGAGGCGAGCAGTACTTC.

CDR3 bases: TGTGCCAGCAGCTTAGGCGCCCCCTATGGCTACACCTTC. This encodes CASSLGAPYGYTF. The rearrangement joins TRBV7-2 to TRBJ1-2, with D uncertain. V was cut by 1 base and J by 4 bases, with 7 bases left in between. CDR3 length: 13 amino acids. Germline lookup yields CDR1 SGHTA and CDR2 FQGNSA.

V is TRBV9 and J is TRBJ1-1; D is uncertain. The V and J ends lost 3 bases and 6 bases respectively, with 9 bases between them. CDR3 size: 12 residues. Looked up from germline, CDR1 is SGDLS and CDR2 is YYNGEE. In DNA form, the CDR3 reads TGTGCCAGCAGCGAAATGACACCTGAAGCTTTCTTT. It yields the protein CASSEMTPEAFF. Full variable domain (rest looked up from reference TRBV9 and TRBJ1-1): DSGVTQTPKHLITATGQRVTLRCSPRSGDLSVYWYQQSLDQGLQFLIQYYNGEERAKGNILERFSAQQFPDLHSELNLSSLELGDSALYFCASSEMTPEAFFGQGTRLTVV.

The rearrangement links TRBV18 to TRBJ2-2; TRBD1 aligns across 7 bases. CDR3 length: 15 amino acids. V was pared by 3 bases and J by 4 bases, with 5 bases of the junction left unmatched. Germline V lookup: CDR1 KGHSH, CDR2 LQKENI. CDR3: CASSPYRGFTGELFF. CDR3 nucleotides: TGTGCCAGCTCACCCTACAGGGGATTCACCGGGGAGCTGTTTTTT.

The rearrangement joins TRBV9 to TRBJ2-1, with D maybe TRBD1 (6 bases). The CDR3 covers 14 residues. The V end lost 0 bases, the J end lost 7 bases, and 11 bases lay between the germline ends. Germline-derived CDR1 and CDR2 are SGDLS and YYNGEE. CDR3 bases: TGTGCCAGCAGCGTAGATGTCCAGGGGAATGAGCAGTTCTTC. Protein: CASSVDVQGNEQFF.

The chain couples TRBV6-5 to TRBJ1-2; D not certain. The CDR3 totals 13 residues. CDR1 is MNHEY and CDR2 is SVGAGI in the germline V gene. Trimming shortened V by 0 bases and J by 4 bases, and 6 bases separated the two germline ends. The CDR3 reads CASSYSQIYGYTF. The CDR3 nucleotides are TGTGCCAGCAGTTACTCTCAGATCTATGGCTACACCTTC.

This CDR3 is CASPPAGGIHEQFF. The CDR3 DNA is TGTGCCAGCCCCCCGGCGGGGGGCATCCATGAGCAGTTCTTC. The rearrangement links TRBV7-8 to TRBJ2-1, with TRBD2 matching 8 bases. Trimming removed 8 bases from V and 8 bases from J; junction bases left unmatched: 11. Germline V gene lookup returns CDR1 SGHVS and CDR2 FQNEAQ. The length of the CDR3 is 14 residues.

The chain carries TRBV24-1 and TRBJ2-1; the D gene is possibly TRBD1 (8 bases). The CDR3 is made up of 17 amino acids. V was cut by 3 bases and J by 0 bases, with 14 bases left in between. From germline, CDR1 is KGHDR and CDR2 SFDVKD. The CDR3 sequence: CATSDNRGTTSYNEQFF. Here the CDR3 DNA reads TGTGCCACCAGTGATAACAGGGGGACTACCTCCTACAATGAGCAGTTCTTC.

On this clone itself: The same CDR3 also results from other DNA sequences found in this sample. This chain uses TRBV24-1 with TRBJ1-2; TRBD1 might be the D (6 bases). V lost 3 bases, J lost 5 bases, and 9 bases lay in between. Germline lookup yields CDR1 KGHDR and CDR2 SFDVKD. CDR3 size: 13 residues. The CDR3 reads CATSDPGVYGYTF. CDR3 nucleotides: TGTGCCACCAGTGATCCAGGGGTTTATGGCTACACCTTC.

The chain carries TRBV6-5 and TRBJ2-3; unclear D gene. Germline assignment: CDR1 MNHEY and CDR2 SVGAGI. Trimming stripped 4 bases from V and 8 bases from J, with 19 bases between. The length of the CDR3 is 15 residues. CDR3 DNA: TGTGCCAGCAGTTCGGGTCCTATGATCGTCCGTACGCAGTATTTT. This sequence encodes CASSSGPMIVRTQYF.

This rearrangement joins TRBV28 to TRBJ1-6, with 7 bases identical to TRBD1. The germline gives CDR1 MDHEN, CDR2 SYDVKM. Trimming took 6 bases from V and 5 from J; bases not matched to a gene: 4. This CDR3 spans 14 amino acids. CDR3 region: CASSPQGDNSPLHF. The CDR3 region has the DNA TGTGCCAGCAGCCCCCAGGGGGATAATTCACCCCTCCACTTT.

This clone showed up just a few times. The J gene is TRBJ1-2, the V gene TRBV3-1 (or the pseudogene TRBV3-2); D gene uncertain. The CDR3 is 15 residues long. Between the trimmed V and J ends, which lost 1 base and 5 bases, there was a span of 14 bases. CDR1 is LGHDT, CDR2 YNNKEL, per germline (reference sequence). CDR3 DNA sequence: TGTGCCAGCAGCCAAGGTGGAGGGAGGGCTTATGGCTACACCTTC. This gives the protein CASSQGGGRAYGYTF.

V and J are TRBV5-1 and TRBJ2-5; 7 bases agree with TRBD1. Trimming took 0 bases from V and 4 from J; bases not matched to a gene: 6. The germline V gene has CDR1 SGHRS and CDR2 YFSETQ. This CDR3 comprises 15 residues. This chain's CDR3 is CASSLGQGRSETQYF. The CDR3 nucleotides read TGCGCCAGCAGCTTGGGACAGGGAAGGTCAGAGACCCAGTACTTC.